This TCR beta chain was identified during a study of shared clonotypes between healthy human individuals. The table came from immunoSEQ multiplex PCR; TCRdb's copy has only in-frame clones and leaves some out. The repertoire holds 490,000 or so clones, with 70% to 80% as singletons. This CDR3 is 13 amino acids long. V was pared by 11 bases and J by 5 bases, with 7 bases of the junction left unmatched. The germline gives CDR1 ENHRY, CDR2 SYGVKD. The V and J genes are TRBV10-3 and TRBJ2-7, with 12 bases fitting TRBD2. The TCR comes from a woman between 40 and 50 years old in good health. Some clones in this sample may be carry-over from other donors' samples. Sequenced input: PBMCs. This CDR3 is CASRTSGDHEQYF. The CDR3 DNA reads TGTGCCTCTCGGACTAGCGGGGACCACGAGCAGTACTTC.